The source of this T cell receptor (beta chain) is a study of molecular identifiers for immune sequencing clone quantification. TCRdb re-analysed the PCR reads in MiXCR, keeping a single row per CDR3 protein. The table records about 330,000 distinct CDR3 sequences, 24% of them present only once. CD8+CD4-CCR7+CD45RA+ sorting gave the naive CD8 T cells. The sequenced sample was naive CD8+ T cells from blood, with Jurkat cell RNA spiked in. Subset noted: FACS-sorted CD8+CD4-CCR7+CD45RA+ naive T cells. This clonotype was sampled from a human donor in good health. Some libraries in this study had Jurkat cell RNA spiked in.

The CDR3 nucleotides are TGTGCCAGCAGTCCAAGCATCAATCAGCCCCAGCATTTT. Its protein product is CASSPSINQPQHF. The genes are TRBV12-3 or TRBV12-4 and TRBJ1-5; no firm D call. The CDR3 extends over 13 amino acids. The V end was cut by 5 bases, the J end by 3 bases, with 8 bases between.